These 3 T cell receptor beta chains originate from one sample sequenced in a study of blood T cell repertoires in COVID-19. Method: immunoSEQ multiplex PCR; TCRdb's copy keeps in-frame clones and lacks some. Altogether fewer than 300,000 clones are present, 82% being singletons, with the ten largest covering about 3%. Sequenced input: peripheral blood. The receptors were gathered from a woman in her late teens or twenties with acute or convalescent COVID-19.

The chain links TRBV9 to TRBJ1-2; 8 nucleotides line up with TRBD1. The junction had 9 bases not matched to a gene; V was cut back by 4 bases and J by 7 bases. Germline V CDR1 and CDR2: SGDLS, YYNGEE. The CDR3 contains 14 residues. CDR3 amino acids: CASSPTGQAGGYTF. CDR3 coding DNA: TGTGCCAGCAGCCCCACGGGACAGGCTGGTGGCTACACCTTC.

This clone was seen a handful of times. The V gene is TRBV5-1, the J gene TRBJ2-1; possible D gene TRBD2, 5 bases. Germline loops: CDR1 SGHRS, CDR2 YFSETQ. The CDR3 length is 14 residues. The V end was cut by 7 bases, the J end by 6 bases, with 17 bases between. This CDR3 is CASATSRPVNEQFF. CDR3 sequence (DNA): TGCGCCAGCGCCACTAGTAGGCCGGTCAATGAGCAGTTCTTC.

The rearrangement links TRBV12-5 to TRBJ1-1; no definite D call. V was cut by 2 bases and J by 5 bases, with 3 bases left in between. Germline-derived CDR1 and CDR2 are LGHNT and FRNRAP. This CDR3 spans 11 amino acids. Written as DNA, the CDR3 is TGTGCTAGTGGTTTGTATACTGAAGCTTTCTTT. It encodes CASGLYTEAFF.